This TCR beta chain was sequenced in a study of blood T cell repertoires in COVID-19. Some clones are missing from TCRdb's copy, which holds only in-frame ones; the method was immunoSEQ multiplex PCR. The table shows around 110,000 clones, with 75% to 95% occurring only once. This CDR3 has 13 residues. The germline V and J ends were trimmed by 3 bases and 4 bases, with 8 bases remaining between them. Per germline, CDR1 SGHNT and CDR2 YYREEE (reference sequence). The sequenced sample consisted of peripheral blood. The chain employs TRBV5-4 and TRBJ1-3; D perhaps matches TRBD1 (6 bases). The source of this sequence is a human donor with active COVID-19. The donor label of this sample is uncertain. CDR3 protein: CASSSGQGNTIYF. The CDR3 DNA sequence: TGTGCCAGCAGCTCCGGACAGGGAAACACCATATATTTT.